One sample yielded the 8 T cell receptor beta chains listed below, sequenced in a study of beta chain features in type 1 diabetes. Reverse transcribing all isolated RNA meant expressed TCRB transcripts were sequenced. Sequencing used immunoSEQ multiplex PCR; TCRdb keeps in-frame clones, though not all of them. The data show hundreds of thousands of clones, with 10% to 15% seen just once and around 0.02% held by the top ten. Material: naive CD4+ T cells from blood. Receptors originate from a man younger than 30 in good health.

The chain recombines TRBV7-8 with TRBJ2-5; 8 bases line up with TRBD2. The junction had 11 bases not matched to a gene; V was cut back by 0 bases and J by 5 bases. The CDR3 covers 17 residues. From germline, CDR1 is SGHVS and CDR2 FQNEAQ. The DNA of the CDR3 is TGTGCCAGCAGCTTAGCGCAAGTGGGCGGGGGGCCCGAGACCCAGTACTTC. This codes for CASSLAQVGGGPETQYF.

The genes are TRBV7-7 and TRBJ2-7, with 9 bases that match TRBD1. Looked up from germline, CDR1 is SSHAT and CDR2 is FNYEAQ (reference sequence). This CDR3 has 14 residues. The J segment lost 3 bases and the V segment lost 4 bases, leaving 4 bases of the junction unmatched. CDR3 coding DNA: TGTGCCAGCAGCTCCGGGACAGGGCGCTACGAGCAGTACTTC. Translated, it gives CASSSGTGRYEQYF.

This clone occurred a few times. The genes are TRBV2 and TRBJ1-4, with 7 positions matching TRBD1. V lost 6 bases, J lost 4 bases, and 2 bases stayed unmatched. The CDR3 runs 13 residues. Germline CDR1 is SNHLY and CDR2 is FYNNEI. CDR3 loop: CASRTGHNEKLFF. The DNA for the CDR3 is TGTGCCAGCAGGACAGGGCATAATGAAAAACTGTTTTTT.

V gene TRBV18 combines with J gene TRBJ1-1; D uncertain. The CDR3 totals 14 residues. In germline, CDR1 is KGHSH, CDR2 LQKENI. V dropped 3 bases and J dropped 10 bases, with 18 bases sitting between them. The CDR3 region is CASSPDESVPIAFF. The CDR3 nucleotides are TGTGCCAGCTCACCTGACGAAAGCGTTCCCATAGCTTTCTTT. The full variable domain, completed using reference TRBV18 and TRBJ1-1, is NAGVMQNPRHLVRRRGQEARLRCSPMKGHSHVYWYRQLPEEGLKFMVYLQKENIIDESGMPKERFSAEFPKEGPSILRIQQVVRGDSAAYFCASSPDESVPIAFFGQGTRLTVV.

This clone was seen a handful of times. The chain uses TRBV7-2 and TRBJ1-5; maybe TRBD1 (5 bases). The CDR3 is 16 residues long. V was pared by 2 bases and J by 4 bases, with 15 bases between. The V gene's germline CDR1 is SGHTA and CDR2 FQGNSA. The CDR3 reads CASSLWQGGFNQPQHF. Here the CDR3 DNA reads TGTGCCAGCAGCTTATGGCAGGGAGGATTTAATCAGCCCCAGCATTTT.

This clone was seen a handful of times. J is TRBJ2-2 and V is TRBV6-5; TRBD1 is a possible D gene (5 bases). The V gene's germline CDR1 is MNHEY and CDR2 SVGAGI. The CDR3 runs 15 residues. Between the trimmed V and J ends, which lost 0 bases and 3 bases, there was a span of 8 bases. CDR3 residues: CASSYSRVHTGELFF. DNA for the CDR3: TGTGCCAGCAGTTACTCCAGGGTTCACACCGGGGAGCTGTTTTTT.

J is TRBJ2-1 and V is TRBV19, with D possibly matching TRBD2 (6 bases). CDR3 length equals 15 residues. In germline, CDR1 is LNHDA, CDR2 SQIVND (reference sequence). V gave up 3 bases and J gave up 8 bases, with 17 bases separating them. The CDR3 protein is CASSIGPRTGDEQFF. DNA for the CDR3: TGTGCCAGTAGTATTGGCCCGAGGACGGGGGATGAGCAGTTCTTC. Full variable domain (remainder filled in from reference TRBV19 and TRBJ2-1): DGGITQSPKYLFRKEGQNVTLSCEQNLNHDAMYWYRQDPGQGLRLIYYSQIVNDFQKGDIAEGYSVSREKKESFPLTVTSAQKNPTAFYLCASSIGPRTGDEQFFGPGTRLTVL.

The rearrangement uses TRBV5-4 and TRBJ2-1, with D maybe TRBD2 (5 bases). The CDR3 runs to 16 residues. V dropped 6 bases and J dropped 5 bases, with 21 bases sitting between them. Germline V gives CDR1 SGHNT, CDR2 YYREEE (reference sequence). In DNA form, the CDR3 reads TGTGCCAGCAATGGAGGATTACCCAGAGCTAACAATGAGCAGTTCTTC. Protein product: CASNGGLPRANNEQFF.